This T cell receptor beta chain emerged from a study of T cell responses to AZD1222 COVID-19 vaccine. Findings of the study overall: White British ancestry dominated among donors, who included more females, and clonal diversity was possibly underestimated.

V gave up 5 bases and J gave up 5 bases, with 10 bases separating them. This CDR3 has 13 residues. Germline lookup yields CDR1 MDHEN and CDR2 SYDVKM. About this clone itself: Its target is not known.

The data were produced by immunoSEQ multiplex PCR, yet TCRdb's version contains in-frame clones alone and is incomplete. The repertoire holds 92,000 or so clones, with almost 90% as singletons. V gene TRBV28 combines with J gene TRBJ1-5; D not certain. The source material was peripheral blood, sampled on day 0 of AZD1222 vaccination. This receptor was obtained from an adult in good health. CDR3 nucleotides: TGTGCCAGCAGTCCGAATGTCTATCAGCCCCAGCATTTT. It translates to CASSPNVYQPQHF.